This TCR beta chain was retrieved from a study of T cells in localized non-small cell lung cancer. Assay: immunoSEQ multiplex PCR; the TCRdb copy retains only in-frame clones and omits some. The table records about 52,000 clones, more than 85% of them present only once. The CDR3 has 16 amino acids. V gave up 0 bases and J gave up 1 base, with 13 bases separating them. Looked up from germline, CDR1 is MNHEY and CDR2 is SMNVEV (reference sequence). The sequence came from a female donor with stage II lung adenocarcinoma. The chain uses TRBV27 and TRBJ2-7; D not certain. The sample was PBMCs, taken before any cancer treatment. CDR3 DNA: TGTGCCAGCAGTTTATCCTTGGTTAGGCTTTCCTACGAGCAGTACTTC. Its translation: CASSLSLVRLSYEQYF.